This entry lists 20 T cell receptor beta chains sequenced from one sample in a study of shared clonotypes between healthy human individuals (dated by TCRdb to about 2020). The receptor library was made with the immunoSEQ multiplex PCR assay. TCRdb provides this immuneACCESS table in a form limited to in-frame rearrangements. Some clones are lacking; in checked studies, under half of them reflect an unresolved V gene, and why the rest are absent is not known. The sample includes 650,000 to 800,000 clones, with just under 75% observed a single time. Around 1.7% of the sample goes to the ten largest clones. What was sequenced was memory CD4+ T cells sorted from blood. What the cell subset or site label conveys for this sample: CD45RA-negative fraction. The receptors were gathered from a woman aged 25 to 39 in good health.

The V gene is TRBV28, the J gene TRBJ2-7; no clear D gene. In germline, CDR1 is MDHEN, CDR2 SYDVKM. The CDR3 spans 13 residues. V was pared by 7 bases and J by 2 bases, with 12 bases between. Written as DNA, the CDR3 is TGTGCCAGCACGAAGGGTCACGCCTACGAGCAGTACTTC. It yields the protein CASTKGHAYEQYF.

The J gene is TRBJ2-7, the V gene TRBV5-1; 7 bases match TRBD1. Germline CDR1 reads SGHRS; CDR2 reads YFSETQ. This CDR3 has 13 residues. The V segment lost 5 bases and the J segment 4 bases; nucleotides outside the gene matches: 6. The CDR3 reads CASSHDRDYEQYF. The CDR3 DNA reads TGCGCCAGCAGTCACGACAGGGATTACGAGCAGTACTTC.

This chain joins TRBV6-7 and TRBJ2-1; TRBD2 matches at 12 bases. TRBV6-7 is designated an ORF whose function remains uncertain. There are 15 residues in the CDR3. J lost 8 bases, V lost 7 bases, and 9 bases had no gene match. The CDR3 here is CASIRLAGVLYEQFF. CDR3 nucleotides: TGTGCCAGCATCCGACTAGCGGGAGTCTTGTATGAGCAGTTCTTC.

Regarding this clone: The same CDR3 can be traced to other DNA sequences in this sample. CDR3 in amino acids: CASSLGVNTEAFF. CDR3 in DNA: TGTGCCAGCAGCTTAGGGGTGAACACTGAAGCTTTCTTT. The chain recombines TRBV11-2 with TRBJ1-1; no reliable D call. This CDR3 is built from 13 residues. CDR1 SGHAT and CDR2 FQNNGV come from the germline V gene. The V and J ends lost 1 base and 0 bases respectively, with 3 bases between them.

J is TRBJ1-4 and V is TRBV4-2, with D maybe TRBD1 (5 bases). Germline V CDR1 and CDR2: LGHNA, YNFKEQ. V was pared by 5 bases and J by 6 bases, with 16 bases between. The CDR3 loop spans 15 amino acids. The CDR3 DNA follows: TGTGCCAGCAGCTTAGCGGCAGGGACGGATGAAAAACTGTTTTTT. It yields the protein CASSLAAGTDEKLFF.

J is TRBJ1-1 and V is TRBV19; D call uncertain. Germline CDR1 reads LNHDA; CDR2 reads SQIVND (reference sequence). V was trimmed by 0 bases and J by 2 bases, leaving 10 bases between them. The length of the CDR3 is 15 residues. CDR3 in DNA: TGTGCCAGTAGTATAGATGGTCGCTCCAACACTGAAGCTTTCTTT. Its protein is CASSIDGRSNTEAFF.

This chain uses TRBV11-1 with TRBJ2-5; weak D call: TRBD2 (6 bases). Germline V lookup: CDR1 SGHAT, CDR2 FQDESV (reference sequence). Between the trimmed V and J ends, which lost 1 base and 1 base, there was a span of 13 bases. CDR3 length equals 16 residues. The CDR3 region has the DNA TGTGCCAGCAGCTTAGATAGGCTAGCGAGCCAAGAGACCCAGTACTTC. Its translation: CASSLDRLASQETQYF.

The CDR3 DNA follows: TGCGCCAGCAGCTGGGAGCGCACCGGGGAGCTGTTTTTT. This codes for CASSWERTGELFF. The genes are TRBV5-1 and TRBJ2-2; a possible D gene is TRBD2 (5 bases). The ends were cut back, 3 bases at V and 4 bases at J, with 7 bases in the middle. CDR1 and CDR2 (germline): SGHRS, YFSETQ. CDR3 length: 13 residues.

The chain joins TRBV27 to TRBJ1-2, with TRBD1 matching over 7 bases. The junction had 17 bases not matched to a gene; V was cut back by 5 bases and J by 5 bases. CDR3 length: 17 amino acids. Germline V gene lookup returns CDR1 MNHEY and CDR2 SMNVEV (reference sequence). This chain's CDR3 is CASSPYSRDSNGYGYTF. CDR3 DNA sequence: TGTGCCAGCAGTCCGTATTCCCGGGACAGTAATGGATATGGCTACACCTTC.

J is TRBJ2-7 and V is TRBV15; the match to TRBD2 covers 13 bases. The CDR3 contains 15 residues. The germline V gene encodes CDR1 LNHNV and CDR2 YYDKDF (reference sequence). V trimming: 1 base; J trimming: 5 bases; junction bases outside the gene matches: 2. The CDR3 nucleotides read TGTGCCACCAGCAGAGGCGGGACTAGCGGGAACGAGCAGTACTTC. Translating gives CATSRGGTSGNEQYF.

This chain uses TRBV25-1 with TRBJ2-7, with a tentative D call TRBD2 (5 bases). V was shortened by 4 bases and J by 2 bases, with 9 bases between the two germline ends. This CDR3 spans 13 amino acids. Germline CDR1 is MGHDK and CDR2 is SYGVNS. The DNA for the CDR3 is TGTGCCAGCAGTGTCCCGGGGACCTACGAGCAGTACTTC. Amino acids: CASSVPGTYEQYF.

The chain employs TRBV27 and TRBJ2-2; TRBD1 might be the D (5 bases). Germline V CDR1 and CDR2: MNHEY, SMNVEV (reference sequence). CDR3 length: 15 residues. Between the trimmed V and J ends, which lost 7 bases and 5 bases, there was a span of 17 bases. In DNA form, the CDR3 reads TGTGCCAGCACCCAAAGCAGGGTTTTTACCGGGGAGCTGTTTTTT. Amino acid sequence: CASTQSRVFTGELFF.

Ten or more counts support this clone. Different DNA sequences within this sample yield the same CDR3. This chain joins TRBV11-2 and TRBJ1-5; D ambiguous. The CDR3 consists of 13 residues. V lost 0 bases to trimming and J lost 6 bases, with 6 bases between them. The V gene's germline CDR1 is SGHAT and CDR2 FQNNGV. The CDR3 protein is CASSLDRGQPQHF. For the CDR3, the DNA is TGTGCCAGCAGCTTAGATCGGGGTCAGCCCCAGCATTTT.

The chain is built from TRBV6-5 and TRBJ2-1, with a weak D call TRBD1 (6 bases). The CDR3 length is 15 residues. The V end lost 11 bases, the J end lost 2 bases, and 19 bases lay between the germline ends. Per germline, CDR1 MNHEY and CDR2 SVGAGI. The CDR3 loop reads CAAKRARGPYNEQFF. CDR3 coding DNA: TGTGCCGCGAAAAGAGCCAGGGGTCCCTACAATGAGCAGTTCTTC.

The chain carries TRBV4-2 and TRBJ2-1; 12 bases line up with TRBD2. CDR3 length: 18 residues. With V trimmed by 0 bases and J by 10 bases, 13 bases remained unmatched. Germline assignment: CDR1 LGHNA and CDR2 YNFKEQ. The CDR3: CASSQEPLTSGRLKEQFF. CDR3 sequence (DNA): TGTGCCAGCAGCCAAGAACCCCTGACTAGCGGGAGATTAAAAGAGCAGTTCTTC.

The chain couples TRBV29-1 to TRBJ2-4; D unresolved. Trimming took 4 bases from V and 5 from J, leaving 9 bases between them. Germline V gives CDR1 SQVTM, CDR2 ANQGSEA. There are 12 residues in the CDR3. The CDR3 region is CSVGASQNIQYF. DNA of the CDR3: TGCAGCGTTGGGGCTAGTCAAAACATTCAGTACTTC.

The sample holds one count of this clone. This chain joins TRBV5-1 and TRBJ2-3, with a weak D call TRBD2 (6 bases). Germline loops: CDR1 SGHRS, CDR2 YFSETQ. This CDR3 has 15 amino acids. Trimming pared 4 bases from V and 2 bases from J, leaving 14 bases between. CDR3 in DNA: TGCGCCAGCAGCACTACTAGCAGACCCACAGATACGCAGTATTTT. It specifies CASSTTSRPTDTQYF. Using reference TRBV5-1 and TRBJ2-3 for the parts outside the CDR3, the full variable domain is KAGVTQTPRYLIKTRGQQVTLSCSPISGHRSVSWYQQTPGQGLQFLFEYFSETQRNKGNFPGRFSGRQFSNSRSEMNVSTLELGDSALYLCASSTTSRPTDTQYFGPGTRLTVL.

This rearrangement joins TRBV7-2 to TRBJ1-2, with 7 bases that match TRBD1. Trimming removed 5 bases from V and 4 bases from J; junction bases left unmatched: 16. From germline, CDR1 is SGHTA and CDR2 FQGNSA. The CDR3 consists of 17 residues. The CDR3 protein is CASSLNVGAGGFYGYTF. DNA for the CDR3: TGTGCCAGCAGCCTTAACGTAGGTGCAGGGGGTTTCTATGGCTACACCTTC.

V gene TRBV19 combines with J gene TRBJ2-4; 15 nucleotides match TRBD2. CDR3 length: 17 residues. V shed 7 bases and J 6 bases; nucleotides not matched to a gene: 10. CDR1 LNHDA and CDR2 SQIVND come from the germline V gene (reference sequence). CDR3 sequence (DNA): TGTGCCAGTATCGGGACTAGCGGGAGGTTCTCGAGAAACATTCAGTACTTC. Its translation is CASIGTSGRFSRNIQYF. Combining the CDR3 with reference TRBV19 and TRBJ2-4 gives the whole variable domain DGGITQSPKYLFRKEGQNVTLSCEQNLNHDAMYWYRQDPGQGLRLIYYSQIVNDFQKGDIAEGYSVSREKKESFPLTVTSAQKNPTAFYLCASIGTSGRFSRNIQYFGAGTRLSVL.

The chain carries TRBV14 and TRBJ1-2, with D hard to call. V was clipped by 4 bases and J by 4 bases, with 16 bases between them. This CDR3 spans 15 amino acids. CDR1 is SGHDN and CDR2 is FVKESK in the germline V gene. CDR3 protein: CASSRSGRNLYGYTF. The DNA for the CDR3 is TGTGCCAGCAGCCGGTCCGGGAGAAACCTCTATGGCTACACCTTC.